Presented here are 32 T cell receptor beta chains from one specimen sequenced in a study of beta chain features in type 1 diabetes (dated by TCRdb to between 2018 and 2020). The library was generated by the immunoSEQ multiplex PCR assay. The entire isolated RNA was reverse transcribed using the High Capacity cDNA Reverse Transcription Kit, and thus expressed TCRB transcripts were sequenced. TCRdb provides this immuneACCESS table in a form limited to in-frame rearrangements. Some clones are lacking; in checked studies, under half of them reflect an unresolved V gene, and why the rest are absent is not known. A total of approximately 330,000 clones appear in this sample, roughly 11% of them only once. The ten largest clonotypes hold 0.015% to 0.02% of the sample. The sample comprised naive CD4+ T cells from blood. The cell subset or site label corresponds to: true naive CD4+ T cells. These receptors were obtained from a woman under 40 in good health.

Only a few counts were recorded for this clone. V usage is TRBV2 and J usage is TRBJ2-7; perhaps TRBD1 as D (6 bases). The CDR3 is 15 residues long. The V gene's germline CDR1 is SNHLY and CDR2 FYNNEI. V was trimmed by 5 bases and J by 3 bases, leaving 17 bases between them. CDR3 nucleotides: TGTGCCAGCAGTCCTTCAGGGGTCCCGAACTACGAGCAGTACTTC. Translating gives CASSPSGVPNYEQYF.

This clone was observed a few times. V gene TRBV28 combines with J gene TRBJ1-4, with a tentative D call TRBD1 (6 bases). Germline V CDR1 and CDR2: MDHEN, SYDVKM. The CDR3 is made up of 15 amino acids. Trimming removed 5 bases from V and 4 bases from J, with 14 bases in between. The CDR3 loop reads CASSPPDSGNEKLFF. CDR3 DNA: TGTGCCAGCAGTCCACCGGACAGTGGTAATGAAAAACTGTTTTTT. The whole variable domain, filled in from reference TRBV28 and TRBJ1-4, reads DVKVTQSSRYLVKRTGEKVFLECVQDMDHENMFWYRQDPGLGLRLIYFSYDVKMKEKGDIPEGYSVSREKKERFSLILESASTNQTSMYLCASSPPDSGNEKLFFGSGTQLSVL.

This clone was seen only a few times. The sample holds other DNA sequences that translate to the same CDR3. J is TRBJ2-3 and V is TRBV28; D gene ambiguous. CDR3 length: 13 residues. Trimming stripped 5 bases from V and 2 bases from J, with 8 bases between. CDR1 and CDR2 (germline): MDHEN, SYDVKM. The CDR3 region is CASSSPPTDTQYF. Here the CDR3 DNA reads TGTGCCAGCAGTAGCCCCCCCACAGATACGCAGTATTTT.

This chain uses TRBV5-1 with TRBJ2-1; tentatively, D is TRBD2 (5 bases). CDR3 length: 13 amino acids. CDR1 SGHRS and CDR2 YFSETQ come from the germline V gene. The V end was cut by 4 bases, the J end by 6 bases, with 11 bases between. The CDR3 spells CASSRTRSNEQFF. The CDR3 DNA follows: TGCGCCAGCAGCAGAACTAGATCCAATGAGCAGTTCTTC.

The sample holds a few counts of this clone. The CDR3 sequence: CASSLIQGDTQYF. Here the CDR3 DNA reads TGTGCCAGCAGTTTAATACAGGGAGATACGCAGTATTTT. This rearrangement joins TRBV27 to TRBJ2-3, with D perhaps matching TRBD1 (6 bases). This CDR3 contains 13 residues. Between the trimmed V and J ends, which lost 2 bases and 5 bases, there was a span of 8 bases. From germline, CDR1 is MNHEY and CDR2 SMNVEV (reference sequence).

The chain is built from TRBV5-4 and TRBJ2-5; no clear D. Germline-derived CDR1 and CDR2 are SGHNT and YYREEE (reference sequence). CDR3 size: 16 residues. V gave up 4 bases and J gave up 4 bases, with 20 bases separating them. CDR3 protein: CASSPESSAVSETQYF. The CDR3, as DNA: TGTGCCAGCAGCCCAGAGAGCAGCGCAGTTTCAGAGACCCAGTACTTC.

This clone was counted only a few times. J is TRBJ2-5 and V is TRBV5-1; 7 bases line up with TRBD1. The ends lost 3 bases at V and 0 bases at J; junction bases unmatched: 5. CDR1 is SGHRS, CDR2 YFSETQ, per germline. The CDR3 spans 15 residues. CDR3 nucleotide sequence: TGCGCCAGCAGCTACCAGACAGGGTACCAAGAGACCCAGTACTTC. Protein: CASSYQTGYQETQYF.

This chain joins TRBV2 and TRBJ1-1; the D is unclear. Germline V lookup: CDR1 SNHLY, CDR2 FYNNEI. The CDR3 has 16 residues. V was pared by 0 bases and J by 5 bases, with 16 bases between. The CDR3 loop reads CASSEAVRTMGTEAFF. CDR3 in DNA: TGTGCCAGCAGTGAAGCGGTTCGGACTATGGGGACTGAAGCTTTCTTT.

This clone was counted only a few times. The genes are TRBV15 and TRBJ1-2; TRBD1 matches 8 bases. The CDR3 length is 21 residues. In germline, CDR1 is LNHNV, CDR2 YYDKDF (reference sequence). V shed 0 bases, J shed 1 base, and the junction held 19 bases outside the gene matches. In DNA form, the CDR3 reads TGTGCCACCAGCAGAGATCTCGGGACGCCGGGACAGGATACCTTTAACTATGGCTACACCTTC. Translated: CATSRDLGTPGQDTFNYGYTF.

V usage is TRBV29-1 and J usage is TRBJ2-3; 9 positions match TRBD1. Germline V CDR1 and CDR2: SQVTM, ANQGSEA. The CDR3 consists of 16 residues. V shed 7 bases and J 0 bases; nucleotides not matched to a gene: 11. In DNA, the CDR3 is TGCAGCGCCCGCCGGGACAGGGAATTTAGCACAGATACGCAGTATTTT. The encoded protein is CSARRDREFSTDTQYF.

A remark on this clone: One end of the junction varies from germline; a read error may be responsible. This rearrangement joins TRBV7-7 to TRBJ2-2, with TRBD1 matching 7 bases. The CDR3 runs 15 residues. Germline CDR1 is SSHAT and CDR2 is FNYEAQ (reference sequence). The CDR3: CASSPGTEGTGELFF. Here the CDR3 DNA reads TGTGCTAGCAGCCCGGGGACAGAGGGCACCGGGGAGCTGTTTTTT.

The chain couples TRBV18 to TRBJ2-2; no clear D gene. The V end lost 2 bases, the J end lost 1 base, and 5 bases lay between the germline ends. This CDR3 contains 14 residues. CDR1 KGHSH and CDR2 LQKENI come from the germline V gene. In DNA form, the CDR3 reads TGTGCCAGCTCACCAACACGGAACACCGGGGAGCTGTTTTTT. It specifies CASSPTRNTGELFF.

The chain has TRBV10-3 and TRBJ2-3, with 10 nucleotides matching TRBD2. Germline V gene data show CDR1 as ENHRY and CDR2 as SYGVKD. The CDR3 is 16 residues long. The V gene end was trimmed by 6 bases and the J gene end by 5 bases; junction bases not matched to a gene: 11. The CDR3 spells CAISGGLAGAIDTQYF. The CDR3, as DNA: TGTGCCATCAGCGGGGGCCTAGCGGGAGCGATAGATACGCAGTATTTT.

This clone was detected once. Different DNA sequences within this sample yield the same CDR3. CDR3 sequence: CASSVVAGGPQETQYF. The CDR3 region has the DNA TGTGCCAGCAGCGTAGTAGCGGGAGGGCCACAAGAGACCCAGTACTTC. V usage is TRBV9 and J usage is TRBJ2-5; 11 positions agree with TRBD2. The CDR3 runs 16 residues. Per the germline V gene, CDR1 is SGDLS and CDR2 is YYNGEE. With 0 bases clipped from V and 2 bases from J, the junction kept 3 bases outside the gene matches.

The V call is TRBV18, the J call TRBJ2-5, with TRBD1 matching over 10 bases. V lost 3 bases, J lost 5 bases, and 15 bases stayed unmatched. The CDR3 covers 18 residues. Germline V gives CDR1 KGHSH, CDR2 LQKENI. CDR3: CASSPYPKTGGAVETQYF. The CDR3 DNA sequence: TGTGCCAGCTCACCCTACCCGAAGACAGGGGGCGCGGTGGAGACCCAGTACTTC. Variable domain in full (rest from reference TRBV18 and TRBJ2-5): NAGVMQNPRHLVRRRGQEARLRCSPMKGHSHVYWYRQLPEEGLKFMVYLQKENIIDESGMPKERFSAEFPKEGPSILRIQQVVRGDSAAYFCASSPYPKTGGAVETQYFGPGTRLLVL.

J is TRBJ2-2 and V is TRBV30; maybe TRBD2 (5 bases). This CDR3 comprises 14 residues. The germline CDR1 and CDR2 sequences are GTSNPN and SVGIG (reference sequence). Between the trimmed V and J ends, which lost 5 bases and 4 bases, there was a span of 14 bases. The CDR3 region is CAWSAPGTTGELFF. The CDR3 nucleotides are TGTGCCTGGTCCGCACCGGGAACCACCGGGGAGCTGTTTTTT.

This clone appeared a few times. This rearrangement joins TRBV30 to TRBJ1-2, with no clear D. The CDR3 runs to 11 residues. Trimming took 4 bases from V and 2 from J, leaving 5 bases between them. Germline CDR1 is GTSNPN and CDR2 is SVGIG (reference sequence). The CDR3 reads CAWTKNYGYTF. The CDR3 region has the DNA TGTGCCTGGACAAAAAACTATGGCTACACCTTC. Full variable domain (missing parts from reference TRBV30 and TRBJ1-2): SQTIHQWPATLVQPVGSPLSLECTVEGTSNPNLYWYRQAAGRGLQLLFYSVGIGQISSEVPQNLSASRPQDRQFILSSKKLLLSDSGFYLCAWTKNYGYTFGSGTRLTVV.

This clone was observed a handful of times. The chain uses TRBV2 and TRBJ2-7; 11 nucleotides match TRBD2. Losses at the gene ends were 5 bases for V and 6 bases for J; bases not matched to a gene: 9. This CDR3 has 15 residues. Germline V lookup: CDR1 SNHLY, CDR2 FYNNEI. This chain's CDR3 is CASSPQTSGNVEQYF. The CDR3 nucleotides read TGTGCCAGCAGTCCTCAGACTAGCGGGAATGTCGAGCAGTACTTC.

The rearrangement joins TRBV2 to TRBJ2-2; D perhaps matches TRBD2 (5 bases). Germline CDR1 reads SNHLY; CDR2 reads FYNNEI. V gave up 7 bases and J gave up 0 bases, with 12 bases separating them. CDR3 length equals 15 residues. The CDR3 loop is CASNGLAANTGELFF. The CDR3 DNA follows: TGTGCCAGCAATGGCCTAGCAGCGAACACCGGGGAGCTGTTTTTT.

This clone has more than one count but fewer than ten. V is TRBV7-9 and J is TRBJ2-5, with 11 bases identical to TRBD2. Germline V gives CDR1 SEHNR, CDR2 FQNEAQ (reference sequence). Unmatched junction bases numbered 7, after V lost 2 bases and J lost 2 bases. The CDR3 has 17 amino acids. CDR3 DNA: TGTGCCAGCAGCTTACTAGGGACTAGCGGCGTACAAGAGACCCAGTACTTC. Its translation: CASSLLGTSGVQETQYF.

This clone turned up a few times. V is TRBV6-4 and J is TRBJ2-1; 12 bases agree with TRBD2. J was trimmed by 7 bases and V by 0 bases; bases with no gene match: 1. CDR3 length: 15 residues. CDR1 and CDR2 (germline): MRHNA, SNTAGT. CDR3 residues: CASSDSTSGRNEQFF. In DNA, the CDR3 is TGTGCCAGCAGTGACTCAACTAGCGGGAGGAATGAGCAGTTCTTC.

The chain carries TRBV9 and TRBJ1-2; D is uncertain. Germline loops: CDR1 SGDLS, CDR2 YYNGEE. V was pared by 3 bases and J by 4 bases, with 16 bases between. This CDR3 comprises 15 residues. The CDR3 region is CASSGGDTPIYGYTF. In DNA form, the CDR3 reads TGTGCCAGCAGCGGGGGAGACACCCCTATCTATGGCTACACCTTC.

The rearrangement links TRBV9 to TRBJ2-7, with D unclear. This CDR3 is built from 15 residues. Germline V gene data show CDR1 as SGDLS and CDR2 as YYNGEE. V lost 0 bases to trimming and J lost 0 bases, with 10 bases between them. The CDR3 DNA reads TGTGCCAGCAGCGTAGGCGTCGGTGCCTCCTACGAGCAGTACTTC. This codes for CASSVGVGASYEQYF.

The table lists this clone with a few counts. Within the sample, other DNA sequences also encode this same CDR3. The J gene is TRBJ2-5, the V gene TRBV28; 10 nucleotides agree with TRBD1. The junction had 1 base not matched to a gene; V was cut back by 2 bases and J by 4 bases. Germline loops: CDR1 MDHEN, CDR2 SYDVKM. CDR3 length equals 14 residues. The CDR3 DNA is TGTGCCAGCAGTTTAGGGGACAGGGGAGAGACCCAGTACTTC. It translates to CASSLGDRGETQYF.

CDR3 in amino acids: CASRRTGGIGGMDEQYF. The CDR3 DNA is TGTGCCAGCAGACGGACAGGGGGGATAGGGGGAATGGACGAGCAGTACTTC. The chain carries TRBV5-4 and TRBJ2-7; TRBD1 matches 10 bases. The CDR3 is made up of 17 amino acids. The trim removed 5 bases at V and 5 bases at J, leaving 16 bases unmatched. CDR1 and CDR2 from the germline V gene are SGHNT and YYREEE (reference sequence).

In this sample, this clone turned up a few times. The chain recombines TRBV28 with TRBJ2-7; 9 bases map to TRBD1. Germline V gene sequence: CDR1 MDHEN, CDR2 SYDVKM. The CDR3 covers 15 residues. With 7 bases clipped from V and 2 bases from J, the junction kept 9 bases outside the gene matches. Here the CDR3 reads CASTLNTGGTYEQYF. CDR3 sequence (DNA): TGTGCCAGCACTCTGAATACAGGGGGCACCTACGAGCAGTACTTC.

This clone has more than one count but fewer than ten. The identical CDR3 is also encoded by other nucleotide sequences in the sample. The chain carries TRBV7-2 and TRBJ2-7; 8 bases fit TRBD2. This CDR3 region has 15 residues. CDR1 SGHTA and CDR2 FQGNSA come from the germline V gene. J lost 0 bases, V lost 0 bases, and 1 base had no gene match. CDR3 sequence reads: CASSLAGTSSYEQYF. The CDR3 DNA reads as TGTGCCAGCAGCTTAGCAGGGACTAGCTCCTACGAGCAGTACTTC.

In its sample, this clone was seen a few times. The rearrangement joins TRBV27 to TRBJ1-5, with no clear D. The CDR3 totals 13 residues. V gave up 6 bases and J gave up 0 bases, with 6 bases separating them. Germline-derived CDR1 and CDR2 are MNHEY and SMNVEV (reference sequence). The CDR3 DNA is TGTGCCAGCAGGGCAGATAGCAATCAGCCCCAGCATTTT. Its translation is CASRADSNQPQHF.

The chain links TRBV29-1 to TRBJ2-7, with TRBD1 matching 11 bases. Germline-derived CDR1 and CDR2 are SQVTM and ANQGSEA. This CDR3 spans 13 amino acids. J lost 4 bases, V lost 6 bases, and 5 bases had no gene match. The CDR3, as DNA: TGCAGCGTGCTTGGGACAGGGGGTTACGAGCAGTACTTC. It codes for CSVLGTGGYEQYF.

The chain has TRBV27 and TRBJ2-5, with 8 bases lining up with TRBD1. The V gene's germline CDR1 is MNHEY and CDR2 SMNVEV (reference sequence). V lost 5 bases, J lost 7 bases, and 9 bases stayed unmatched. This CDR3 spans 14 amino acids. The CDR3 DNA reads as TGTGCCAGCAGTAGCTCGACAGGGGTTGGGACCCAGTACTTC. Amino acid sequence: CASSSSTGVGTQYF.

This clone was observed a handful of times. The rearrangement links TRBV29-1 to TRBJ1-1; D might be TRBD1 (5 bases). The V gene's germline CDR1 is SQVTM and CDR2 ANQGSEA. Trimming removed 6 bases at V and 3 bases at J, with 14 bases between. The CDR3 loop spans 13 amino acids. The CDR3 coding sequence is TGCAGCGTCCGTACAGGACTAGACACTGAAGCTTTCTTT. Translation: CSVRTGLDTEAFF.

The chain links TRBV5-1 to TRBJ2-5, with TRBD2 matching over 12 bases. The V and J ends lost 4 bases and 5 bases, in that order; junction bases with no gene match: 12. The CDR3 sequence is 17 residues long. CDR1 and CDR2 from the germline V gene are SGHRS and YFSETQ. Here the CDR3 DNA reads TGCGCCAGCAGCCCCCATGCTAGCGGGAGGGCCGGGGAGACCCAGTACTTC. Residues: CASSPHASGRAGETQYF.